These T cell receptor beta chains were read from a single sample in a study of T cell changes during pregnancy in multiple sclerosis. Sequenced by immunoSEQ multiplex PCR; TCRdb stores in-frame clones only, minus some. The table shows tens of thousands of clones, with roughly 91% occurring only once. The source was peripheral blood, collected before pregnancy. The receptors were gathered from a female donor with multiple sclerosis, enrolled in a pregnancy study. The CDR3 runs from the conserved cysteine through the conserved F or W. Fields, in order: J gene, D gene, V gene, CDR3 protein, CDR3 DNA. The D gene is left open where the match is weak.

TRBJ2-1,TRBD2,TRBV7-3,CASSSQIAGEQFF,TGTGCCAGCAGCTCTCAAATAGCGGGCGAGCAGTTCTTC
TRBJ2-3,TRBD1,TRBV2,CASSSRDRAPDTQYF,TGTGCCAGCAGTTCCCGGGACAGGGCCCCAGATACGCAGTATTTT
TRBJ2-5,TRBD2,TRBV30,CAWRTPTGGPGTQYF,TGTGCCTGGAGGACCCCCACGGGGGGGCCTGGGACCCAGTACTTC
TRBJ2-1,.,TRBV19,CASSIRGYGEQFF,TGTGCCAGTAGTATTCGGGGGTACGGTGAGCAGTTCTTC
TRBJ2-7,.,TRBV9,CASSPRFSYEQYF,TGTGCCAGCAGCCCCCGTTTCTCCTACGAGCAGTACTTC
TRBJ1-2,.,TRBV7-9,CASSLGAPDGYTF,TGTGCCAGCAGCTTAGGGGCGCCGGATGGCTACACCTTC
TRBJ1-1,TRBD1,TRBV18,CASSSGDRMNTEAFF,TGTGCCAGCTCAAGTGGGGACAGGATGAACACTGAAGCTTTCTTT
TRBJ2-3,.,TRBV2,CASRTPRGADTQYF,TGTGCCAGCAGGACGCCTCGGGGAGCAGATACGCAGTATTTT
TRBJ2-2,.,TRBV6-5,CASSSLAARGTGELFF,TGTGCCAGCAGTTCCCTAGCAGCCCGGGGCACCGGGGAGCTGTTTTTT
TRBJ1-2,.,TRBV5-1,CASRGSPPTNYGYTF,TGCGCCAGCAGAGGGAGTCCACCAACTAACTATGGCTACACCTTC
TRBJ2-7,TRBD2,TRBV9,CASSVAPGGPPNDEQYF,TGTGCCAGCAGCGTAGCTCCGGGGGGACCCCCCAACGACGAGCAGTACTTC